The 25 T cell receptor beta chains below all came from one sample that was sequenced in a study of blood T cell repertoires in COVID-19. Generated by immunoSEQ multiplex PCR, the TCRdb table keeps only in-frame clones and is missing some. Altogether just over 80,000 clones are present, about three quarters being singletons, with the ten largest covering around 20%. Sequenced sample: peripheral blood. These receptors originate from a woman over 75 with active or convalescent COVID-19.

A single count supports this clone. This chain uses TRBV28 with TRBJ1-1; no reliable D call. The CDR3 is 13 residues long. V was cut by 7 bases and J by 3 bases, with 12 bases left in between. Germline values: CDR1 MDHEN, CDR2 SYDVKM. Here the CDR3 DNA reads TGTGCCAGCACCTTCCGGGGAGACACTGAAGCTTTCTTT. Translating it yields CASTFRGDTEAFF.

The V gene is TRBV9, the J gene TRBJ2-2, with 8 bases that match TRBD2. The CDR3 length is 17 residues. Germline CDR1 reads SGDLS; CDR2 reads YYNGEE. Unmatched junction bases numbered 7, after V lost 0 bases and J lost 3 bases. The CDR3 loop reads CASSVGLAGGDTGELFF. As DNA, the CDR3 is TGTGCCAGCAGCGTAGGGCTCGCGGGGGGCGACACCGGGGAGCTGTTTTTT.

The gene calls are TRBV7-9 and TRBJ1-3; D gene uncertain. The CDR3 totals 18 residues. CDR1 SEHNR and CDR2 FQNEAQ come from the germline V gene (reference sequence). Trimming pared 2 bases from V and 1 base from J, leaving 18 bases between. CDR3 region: CASSLTGVGRSSGNTIYF. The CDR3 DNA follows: TGTGCCAGCAGCTTAACCGGTGTAGGCAGGTCTTCTGGAAACACCATATATTTT. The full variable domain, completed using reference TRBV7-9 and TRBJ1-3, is DTGVSQNPRHKITKRGQNVTFRCDPISEHNRLYWYRQTLGQGPEFLTYFQNEAQLEKSRLLSDRFSAERPKGSFSTLEIQRTEQGDSAMYLCASSLTGVGRSSGNTIYFGEGSWLTVV.

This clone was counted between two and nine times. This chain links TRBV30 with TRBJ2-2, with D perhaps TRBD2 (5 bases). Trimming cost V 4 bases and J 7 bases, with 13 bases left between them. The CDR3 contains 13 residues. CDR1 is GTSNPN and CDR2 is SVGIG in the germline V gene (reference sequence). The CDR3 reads CAWKDGDGGELFF. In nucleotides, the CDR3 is TGTGCCTGGAAAGACGGGGATGGCGGGGAGCTGTTTTTT.

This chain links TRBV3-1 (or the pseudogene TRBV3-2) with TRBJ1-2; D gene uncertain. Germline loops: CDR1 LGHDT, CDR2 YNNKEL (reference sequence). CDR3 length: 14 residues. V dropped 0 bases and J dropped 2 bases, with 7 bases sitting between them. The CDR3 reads CASSQDSSNYGYTF. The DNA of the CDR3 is TGTGCCAGCAGCCAAGATTCATCCAACTATGGCTACACCTTC.

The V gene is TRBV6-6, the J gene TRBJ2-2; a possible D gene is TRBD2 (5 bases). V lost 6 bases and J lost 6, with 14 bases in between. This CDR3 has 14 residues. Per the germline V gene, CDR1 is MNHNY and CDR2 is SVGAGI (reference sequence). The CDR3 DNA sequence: TGTGCCAGCAGGAATCGAGGGATCGCCGGGGAGCTGTTTTTT. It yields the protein CASRNRGIAGELFF.

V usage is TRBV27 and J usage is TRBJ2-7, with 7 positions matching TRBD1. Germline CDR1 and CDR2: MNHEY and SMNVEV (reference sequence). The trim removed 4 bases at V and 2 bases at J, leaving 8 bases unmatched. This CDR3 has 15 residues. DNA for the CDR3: TGTGCCAGCAGTTCCCCCCGGACAGGCCCCTACGAGCAGTACTTC. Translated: CASSSPRTGPYEQYF.

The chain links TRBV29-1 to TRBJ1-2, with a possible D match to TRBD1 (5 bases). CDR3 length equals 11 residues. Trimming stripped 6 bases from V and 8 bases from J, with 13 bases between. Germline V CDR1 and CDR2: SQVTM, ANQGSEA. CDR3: CSVLGGYGYTF. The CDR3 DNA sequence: TGCAGCGTGCTGGGGGGTTACGGCTACACCTTC.

As DNA, the CDR3 is TGTGCCAGCAGTTCAGGAGGGCCCGGGGAGCTGTTTTTT. Residues: CASSSGGPGELFF. The chain carries TRBV12-3 or TRBV12-4 and TRBJ2-2; possible D gene TRBD2, 6 bases. The CDR3 has 13 amino acids. The ends were cut back, 4 bases at V and 6 bases at J, with 9 bases in the middle.

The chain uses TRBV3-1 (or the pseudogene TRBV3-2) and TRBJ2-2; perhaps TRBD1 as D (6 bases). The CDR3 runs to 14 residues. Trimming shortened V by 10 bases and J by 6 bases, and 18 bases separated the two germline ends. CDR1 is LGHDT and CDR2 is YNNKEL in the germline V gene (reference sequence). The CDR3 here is CATTLGQPSGELFF. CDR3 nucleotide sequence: TGTGCCACCACCCTGGGACAACCGTCCGGGGAGCTGTTTTTT.

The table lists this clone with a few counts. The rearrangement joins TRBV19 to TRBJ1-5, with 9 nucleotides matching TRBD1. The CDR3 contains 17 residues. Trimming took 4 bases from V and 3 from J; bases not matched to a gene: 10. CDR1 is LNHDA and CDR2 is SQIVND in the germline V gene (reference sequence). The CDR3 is CASSTHGQGTSNQPQHF. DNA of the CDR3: TGTGCCAGTAGTACCCACGGACAGGGGACTTCCAATCAGCCCCAGCATTTT.

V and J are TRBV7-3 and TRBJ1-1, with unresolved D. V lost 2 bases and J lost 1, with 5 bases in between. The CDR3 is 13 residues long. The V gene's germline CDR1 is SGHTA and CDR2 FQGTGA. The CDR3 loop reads CASSLEANTEAFF. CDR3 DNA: TGTGCCAGCAGCTTAGAGGCGAACACTGAAGCTTTCTTT.

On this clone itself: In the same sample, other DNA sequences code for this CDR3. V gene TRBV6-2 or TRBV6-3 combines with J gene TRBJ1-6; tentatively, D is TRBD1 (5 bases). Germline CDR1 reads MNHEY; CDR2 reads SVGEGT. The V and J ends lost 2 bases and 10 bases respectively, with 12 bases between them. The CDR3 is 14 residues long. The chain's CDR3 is CASSYRGAGSPLHF. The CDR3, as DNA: TGTGCCAGCAGTTACCGGGGCGCGGGATCACCCCTCCACTTT.

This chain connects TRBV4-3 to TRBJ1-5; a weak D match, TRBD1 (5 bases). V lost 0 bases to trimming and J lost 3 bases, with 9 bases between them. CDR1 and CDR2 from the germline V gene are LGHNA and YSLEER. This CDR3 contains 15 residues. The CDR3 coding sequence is TGCGCCAGCAGCCAAGATGTACAGGTCAATCAGCCCCAGCATTTT. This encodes CASSQDVQVNQPQHF.

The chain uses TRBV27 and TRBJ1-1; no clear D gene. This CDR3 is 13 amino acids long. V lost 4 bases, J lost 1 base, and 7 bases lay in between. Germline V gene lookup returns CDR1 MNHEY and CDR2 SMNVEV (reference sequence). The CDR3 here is CASSSLANTEAFF. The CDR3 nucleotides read TGTGCCAGCAGTTCCCTAGCGAACACTGAAGCTTTCTTT.

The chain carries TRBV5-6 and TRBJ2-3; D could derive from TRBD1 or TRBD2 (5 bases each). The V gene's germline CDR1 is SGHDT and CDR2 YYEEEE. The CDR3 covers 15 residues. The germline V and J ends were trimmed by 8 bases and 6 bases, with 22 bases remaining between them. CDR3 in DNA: TGTGCCAGTAGCGTCGTCGGGCAGGGATGGGATACGCAGTATTTT. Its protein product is CASSVVGQGWDTQYF.

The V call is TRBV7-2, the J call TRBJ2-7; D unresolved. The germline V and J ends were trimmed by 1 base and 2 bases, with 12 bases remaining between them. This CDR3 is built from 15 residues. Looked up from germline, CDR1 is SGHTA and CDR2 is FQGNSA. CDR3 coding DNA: TGTGCCAGCAGCTTAGAACCCTTTAGTACCTACGAGCAGTACTTC. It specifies CASSLEPFSTYEQYF. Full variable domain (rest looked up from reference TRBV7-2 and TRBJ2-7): GAGVSQSPSNKVTEKGKDVELRCDPISGHTALYWYRQSLGQGLEFLIYFQGNSAPDKSGLPSDRFSAERTGGSVSTLTIQRTQQEDSAVYLCASSLEPFSTYEQYFGPGTRLTVT.

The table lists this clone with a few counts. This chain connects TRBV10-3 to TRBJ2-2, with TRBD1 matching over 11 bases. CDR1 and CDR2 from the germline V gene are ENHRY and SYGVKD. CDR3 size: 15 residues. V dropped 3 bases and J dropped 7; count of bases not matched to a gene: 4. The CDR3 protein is CAISEAGTGGGELFF. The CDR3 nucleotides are TGTGCCATCAGTGAAGCCGGGACAGGGGGCGGGGAGCTGTTTTTT.

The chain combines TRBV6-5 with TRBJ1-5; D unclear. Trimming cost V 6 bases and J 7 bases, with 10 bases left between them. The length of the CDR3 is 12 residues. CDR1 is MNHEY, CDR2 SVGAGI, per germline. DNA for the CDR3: TGTGCCAGCAGCACCGCTCAGCAGCCCCAGCATTTT. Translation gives CASSTAQQPQHF.

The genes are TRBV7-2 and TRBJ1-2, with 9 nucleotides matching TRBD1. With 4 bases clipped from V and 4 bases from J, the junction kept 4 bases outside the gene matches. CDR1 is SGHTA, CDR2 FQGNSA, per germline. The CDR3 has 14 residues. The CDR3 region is CASSSDRGAYGYTF. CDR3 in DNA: TGTGCCAGCAGCTCGGACAGGGGAGCCTATGGCTACACCTTC.

The chain's CDR3 is CASSPQEGSGYTF. CDR3 nucleotide sequence: TGTGCCAGCAGTCCCCAGGAGGGGAGCGGCTACACCTTC. The chain has TRBV7-8 and TRBJ1-2, with D perhaps TRBD1 (5 bases). Trimming removed 6 bases at V and 8 bases at J, with 16 bases between. Germline V lookup: CDR1 SGHVS, CDR2 FQNEAQ. CDR3 length equals 13 residues.

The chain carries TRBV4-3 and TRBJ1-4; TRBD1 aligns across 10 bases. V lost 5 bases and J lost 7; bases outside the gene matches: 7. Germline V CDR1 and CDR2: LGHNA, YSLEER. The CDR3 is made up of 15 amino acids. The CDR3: CASSSDRGHREKLFF. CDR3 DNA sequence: TGCGCCAGCAGCTCCGACAGGGGGCACCGTGAAAAACTGTTTTTT.

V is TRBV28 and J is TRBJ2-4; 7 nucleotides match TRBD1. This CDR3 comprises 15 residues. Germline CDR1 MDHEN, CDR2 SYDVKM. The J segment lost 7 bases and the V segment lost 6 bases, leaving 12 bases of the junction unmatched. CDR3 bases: TGTGCCAGCAGCCACCGAGGGGGCAGGGGGAACATTCAGTACTTC. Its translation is CASSHRGGRGNIQYF.

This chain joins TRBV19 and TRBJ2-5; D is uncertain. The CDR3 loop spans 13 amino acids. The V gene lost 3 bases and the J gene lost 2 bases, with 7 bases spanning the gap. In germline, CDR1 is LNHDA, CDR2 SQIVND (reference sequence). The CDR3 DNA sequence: TGTGCCAGTAGTATGTCGGTTCAAGAGACCCAGTACTTC. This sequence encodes CASSMSVQETQYF.

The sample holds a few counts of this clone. In DNA, the CDR3 is TGTGCCAGCAGTGACTCGCCAGGTCCGGCAGATACGCAGTATTTT. Translated: CASSDSPGPADTQYF. The chain is built from TRBV6-4 and TRBJ2-3; D ambiguous. The CDR3 loop spans 15 amino acids. V lost 0 bases and J 4 bases, leaving 11 bases between the germline ends. Germline V gene lookup returns CDR1 MRHNA and CDR2 SNTAGT.